Below, 26 T cell receptor beta chains from the same sample are listed, as sequenced in a study of shared clonotypes between healthy human individuals. TCRdb's table, derived via immunoSEQ multiplex PCR, lists solely in-frame clones and lacks some. The sample lists over a million clones, about 75% seen once, with about 1.5% in the top ten. Sample: memory CD4+ T cells sorted from blood. Subset of the sample: CD45RA-negative fraction. These receptors originate from a man aged 18 to 35 in good health.

The chain is built from TRBV7-6 and TRBJ1-6; D is ambiguous. Germline-derived CDR1 and CDR2 are SGHVS and FNYEAQ. This CDR3 comprises 14 residues. Deletions cut 2 bases from V and 7 bases from J, with 9 bases between. In DNA form, the CDR3 reads TGTGCCAGCAGCTTAAGAGTAAGGAATTCACCCCTCCACTTT. It codes for CASSLRVRNSPLHF. Full variable domain (rest looked up from reference TRBV7-6 and TRBJ1-6): GAGVSQSPRYKVTKRGQDVALRCDPISGHVSLYWYRQALGQGPEFLTYFNYEAQQDKSGLPNDRFSAERPEGSISTLTIQRTEQRDSAMYRCASSLRVRNSPLHFGNGTRLTVT.

The chain uses TRBV28 and TRBJ1-1, with 7 bases matching TRBD1. CDR3 size: 14 residues. J lost 5 bases, V lost 6 bases, and 9 bases had no gene match. Germline CDR1 is MDHEN and CDR2 is SYDVKM. The CDR3 sequence: CASSLDRVSTEAFF. CDR3 in DNA: TGTGCCAGCAGCCTCGACAGGGTGTCTACTGAAGCTTTCTTT.

This sequence joins TRBV28 and TRBJ2-7; D is perhaps TRBD2 (6 bases). The CDR3 has 13 amino acids. The germline gives CDR1 MDHEN, CDR2 SYDVKM. V was cut by 4 bases and J by 7 bases, with 14 bases left in between. As DNA, the CDR3 is TGTGCCAGCAGTTCGGGACGGAGGGGAGAGCAGTACTTC. As protein: CASSSGRRGEQYF.

This clone was detected once. V is TRBV4-1 and J is TRBJ2-5; 8 bases align to TRBD1. Germline assignment: CDR1 MGHRA and CDR2 YSYEKL. The J segment lost 5 bases and the V segment lost 2 bases, leaving 10 bases of the junction unmatched. CDR3 length: 16 residues. CDR3 residues: CASSQRPGQATETQYF. CDR3 bases: TGCGCCAGCAGCCAAAGACCGGGACAGGCTACGGAGACCCAGTACTTC.

The chain's CDR3 is CSVEEGWYQETQYF. The CDR3 bases are TGCAGCGTTGAGGAGGGGTGGTACCAAGAGACCCAGTACTTC. The chain employs TRBV29-1 and TRBJ2-5; TRBD2 might be the D (6 bases). The germline CDR1 and CDR2 sequences are SQVTM and ANQGSEA. The CDR3 totals 14 residues. V was cut by 3 bases and J by 0 bases, with 11 bases left in between.

The rearrangement uses TRBV27 and TRBJ2-5; no reliable D call. CDR1 is MNHEY, CDR2 SMNVEV, per germline (reference sequence). This CDR3 spans 14 amino acids. V was cut by 6 bases and J by 1 base, with 12 bases left in between. The CDR3 protein is CASRKTYSQETQYF. DNA of the CDR3: TGTGCCAGCAGAAAGACCTACTCCCAAGAGACCCAGTACTTC.

This sequence joins TRBV30 and TRBJ1-1; 8 positions match TRBD1. J gave up 1 base and V 2 bases, and 3 bases lay outside the gene matches. The length of the CDR3 is 14 residues. Germline V CDR1 and CDR2: GTSNPN, SVGIG (reference sequence). CDR3 sequence: CAWSPGGENTEAFF. The CDR3 nucleotides read TGTGCCTGGAGTCCAGGGGGCGAGAACACTGAAGCTTTCTTT.

This chain uses TRBV19 with TRBJ1-2; D unresolved. Germline V gene data show CDR1 as LNHDA and CDR2 as SQIVND (reference sequence). Trimming cost V 4 bases and J 7 bases, with 10 bases left between them. The CDR3 is 12 residues long. CDR3 in DNA: TGTGCCAGTAGTACTCAACACTCTGGCTACACCTTC. It yields the protein CASSTQHSGYTF.

The chain employs TRBV27 and TRBJ2-5, with 7 bases matching TRBD2. The V gene end was trimmed by 5 bases and the J gene end by 2 bases; junction bases not matched to a gene: 11. From germline, CDR1 is MNHEY and CDR2 SMNVEV (reference sequence). There are 16 residues in the CDR3. DNA of the CDR3: TGTGCCAGCAGTCTCATCGGGGCTAGCGGACAAGAGACCCAGTACTTC. Protein product: CASSLIGASGQETQYF.

The chain employs TRBV30 and TRBJ2-5; the match to TRBD2 covers 7 bases. The last part of the DNA fits TRBJ2-7 better; the J call may be wrong. Germline CDR1 GTSNPN, CDR2 SVGIG (reference sequence). The CDR3 is 13 residues long. CDR3 in amino acids: CAWSPRGVYEQYF. CDR3 sequence (DNA): TGTGCCTGGAGTCCCCGGGGGGTCTACGAGCAGTACTTC.

A note on this clone: Other nucleotide sequences in the sample specify the same CDR3. The V and J genes are TRBV28 and TRBJ2-4; unclear D gene. CDR3 length: 12 residues. Germline loops: CDR1 MDHEN, CDR2 SYDVKM. V was pared by 2 bases and J by 1 base, with 0 bases between. The CDR3 DNA follows: TGTGCCAGCAGTTTAGCCAAAAACATTCAGTACTTC. This sequence encodes CASSLAKNIQYF.

The chain is built from TRBV20-1 and TRBJ2-1, with D hard to call. V was shortened by 1 base and J by 10 bases, with 8 bases between the two germline ends. From germline, CDR1 is DFQATT and CDR2 SNEGSKA (reference sequence). CDR3 length equals 11 residues. CDR3 amino acids: CSARVKTEQFF. DNA for the CDR3: TGCAGTGCTAGAGTAAAGACAGAGCAGTTCTTC.

This clone was seen a single time. A much larger clone lies a single base off, so this may be a read error. Distinct nucleotide sequences in the sample also encode this CDR3. The rearrangement joins TRBV5-6 to TRBJ1-1, with D possibly TRBD1 on 5 matching bases. This CDR3 has 14 amino acids. V shed 1 base and J shed 1 base, with 8 bases lying between them. The V gene's germline CDR1 is SGHDT and CDR2 YYEEEE. The CDR3 loop is CASSLQGSNTEAFF. The CDR3 nucleotides read TGTGCCAGCAGCTTGCAGGGCTCGAACACTGAAGCTTTCTTT.

The count of this clone is one. V usage is TRBV2 and J usage is TRBJ2-5, with 7 bases identical to TRBD1. Germline V gene data show CDR1 as SNHLY and CDR2 as FYNNEI. The J segment lost 2 bases and the V segment lost 6 bases, leaving 0 bases of the junction unmatched. CDR3 size: 12 residues. CDR3 region: CASRTGQETQYF. CDR3 DNA sequence: TGTGCCAGCAGGACAGGGCAAGAGACCCAGTACTTC.

The rearrangement links TRBV27 to TRBJ2-2; no clear D gene. V dropped 2 bases and J dropped 5 bases, with 3 bases sitting between them. The CDR3 has 12 residues. CDR1 and CDR2 (germline): MNHEY, SMNVEV (reference sequence). CDR3 nucleotides: TGTGCCAGCAGTTTAAGGACCGGGGAGCTGTTTTTT. This sequence encodes CASSLRTGELFF.

The chain uses TRBV28 and TRBJ2-3; no definite D call. The germline V gene has CDR1 MDHEN and CDR2 SYDVKM. This CDR3 is built from 15 residues. V lost 2 bases, J lost 8 bases, and 17 bases lay in between. The CDR3 region is CASSLHGSWSGTQYF. The DNA of the CDR3 is TGTGCCAGCAGTTTACACGGATCCTGGTCAGGTACGCAGTATTTT.

The V call is TRBV5-4, the J call TRBJ1-4; TRBD1 is a possible D gene (5 bases). The CDR3 has 17 residues. Germline V gene sequence: CDR1 SGHNT, CDR2 YYREEE (reference sequence). Trimming stripped 4 bases from V and 0 bases from J, with 16 bases between. The CDR3 nucleotides read TGTGCCAGCAGCCAGTGGTCGGGGGTTGCAACTAATGAAAAACTGTTTTTT. Its translation is CASSQWSGVATNEKLFF.

In its sample, this clone was seen a few times. The CDR3 DNA reads as TGTGCCAGCGGCCCGGGCCTTAGTAATGAAAAACTGTTTTTT. Translation: CASGPGLSNEKLFF. V usage is TRBV2 and J usage is TRBJ1-4; D is unresolved. From germline, CDR1 is SNHLY and CDR2 FYNNEI. This CDR3 is built from 14 residues. Between the trimmed V and J ends, which lost 8 bases and 4 bases, there was a span of 14 bases.

Turning to this clone: Other DNA sequences within the sample encode an identical CDR3. The rearrangement links TRBV11-2 to TRBJ1-1; D is uncertain. Trimming took off 5 bases at V and 1 base at J, with 8 bases between the two ends. The CDR3 has 13 residues. Germline values: CDR1 SGHAT, CDR2 FQNNGV. The DNA of the CDR3 is TGTGCCAGCAGCCCCGGCGGGAACACTGAAGCTTTCTTT. Protein sequence: CASSPGGNTEAFF.

Only one count was recorded for this clone. V is TRBV6-6 and J is TRBJ2-7, with 9 bases aligning to TRBD2. Germline CDR1 and CDR2: MNHNY and SVGAGI (reference sequence). After removal of 0 bases from V and 4 bases from J, the junction contained 4 bases not matched to a gene. This CDR3 has 15 amino acids. The chain's CDR3 is CASSYSSGRRYEQYF. CDR3 nucleotides: TGTGCCAGCAGTTACTCAAGCGGGAGGCGGTACGAGCAGTACTTC.

This chain's CDR3 is CASSPGTAMYGYTF. CDR3 nucleotides: TGTGCCAGCAGTCCCGGGACCGCCATGTATGGCTACACCTTC. The chain joins TRBV5-5 to TRBJ1-2, with D perhaps TRBD1 (5 bases). Germline loops: CDR1 SGHKS, CDR2 YYEKEE (reference sequence). Trimming removed 5 bases at V and 5 bases at J, with 16 bases between. CDR3 length: 14 residues.

The chain joins TRBV15 to TRBJ1-6; tentatively, D is TRBD1 (5 bases). Trimming took 3 bases from V and 9 from J, leaving 9 bases between them. Germline V CDR1 and CDR2: LNHNV, YYDKDF (reference sequence). The CDR3 totals 13 residues. CDR3 in DNA: TGTGCCACCAGCAGTGGGGGTCCTTCACCCCTCCACTTT. This encodes CATSSGGPSPLHF.

Comments on this clone: One base away lies a much larger clone, so this may be a sequencing read error. The chain combines TRBV6-1 with TRBJ1-6; tentatively, D is TRBD1 (5 bases). In germline, CDR1 is MNHNS, CDR2 SASEGT. Trimming removed 6 bases from V and 6 bases from J, with 9 bases in between. This CDR3 is built from 13 residues. CDR3 amino acids: CASRLDSNSPLHF. The CDR3 region has the DNA TGTGCCAGCAGATTAGACAGTAATTCACCCCTCCACTTT.

This rearrangement joins TRBV9 to TRBJ2-7, with TRBD2 matching over 12 bases. The CDR3 runs 14 residues. Germline V lookup: CDR1 SGDLS, CDR2 YYNGEE. J lost 1 base, V lost 9 bases, and 5 bases had no gene match. The CDR3 DNA is TGTGCCAACCAGACTAGCGGGAGTTCCTACGAGCAGTACTTC. It encodes CANQTSGSSYEQYF.

Ten or more counts support this clone. This rearrangement joins TRBV7-9 to TRBJ1-1; 8 bases map to TRBD1. V gave up 0 bases and J gave up 4 bases; unmatched junction bases: 10. CDR1 and CDR2 (germline): SEHNR, FQNEAQ (reference sequence). This CDR3 has 17 amino acids. CDR3 loop: CASSLATGVMVGTEAFF. The CDR3 DNA reads TGTGCCAGCAGCTTAGCGACAGGGGTGATGGTAGGCACTGAAGCTTTCTTT.

V is TRBV11-3 and J is TRBJ2-2, with 7 nucleotides matching TRBD2. The germline V gene has CDR1 SGHNT and CDR2 YENEEA. The CDR3 sequence is 16 residues long. V was pared by 4 bases and J by 6 bases, with 11 bases of the junction left unmatched. The DNA for the CDR3 is TGTGCCAGCAGCTCCCATGGCGGGGGTTCGGCCGGGGAGCTGTTTTTT. Translating it yields CASSSHGGGSAGELFF.